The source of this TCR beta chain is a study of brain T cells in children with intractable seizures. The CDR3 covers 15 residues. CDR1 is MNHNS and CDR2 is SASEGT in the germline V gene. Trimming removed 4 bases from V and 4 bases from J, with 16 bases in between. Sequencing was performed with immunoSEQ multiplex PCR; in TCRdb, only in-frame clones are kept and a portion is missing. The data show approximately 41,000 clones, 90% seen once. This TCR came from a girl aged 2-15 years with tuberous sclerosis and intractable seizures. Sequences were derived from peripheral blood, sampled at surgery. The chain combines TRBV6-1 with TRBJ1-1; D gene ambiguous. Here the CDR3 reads CASSVAVGRSTEAFF. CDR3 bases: TGTGCCAGCAGTGTAGCTGTAGGGAGGTCCACTGAAGCTTTCTTT.